This T cell receptor beta chain originates from a study of T cell responses to AZD1222 COVID-19 vaccine. Findings and caveats of the study: After two AZD1222 doses, spike-specific TCR breadth and depth rose versus day 0. The sample set comprised mostly white British donors with more females, and clonal diversity was possibly underestimated.

Comment on this clone: Its antigen is not identified.

The data were produced by immunoSEQ multiplex PCR, yet TCRdb's version contains in-frame clones alone and is incomplete. The sample records approximately 100,000 clones, 70% to 90% being singletons. The sample in question was peripheral blood, obtained on day 0 of AZD1222 vaccination. This TCR came from an adult in good health.

The CDR3 coding sequence is TGTGCCAGTAGTTTTGGATGGGGGAACACTGAAGCTTTCTTT. Translation: CASSFGWGNTEAFF. This chain connects TRBV19 to TRBJ1-1; no reliable D call. Germline V lookup: CDR1 LNHDA, CDR2 SQIVND (reference sequence). Trimming cost V 5 bases and J 1 base, with 11 bases left between them. The CDR3 sequence is 14 residues long.